Below, 8 T cell receptor beta chains from the same sample are listed, as sequenced in a study of T cell repertoires in cytomegalovirus infection. TCRdb processed the reads anew with MiXCR; each CDR3 protein has one entry. The table shows 300,000 to 450,000 distinct CDR3 sequences, with 18% occurring only once. Sequencing input: PBMCs. These receptors originate from a human donor in good health (CMV status not recorded). Some clones in this sample may be carry-over from other donors' samples.

This clonotype came up a few times. The gene calls are TRBV28 and TRBJ2-1; no reliable D call. V gave up 4 bases and J gave up 10 bases, with 5 bases separating them. Germline values: CDR1 MDHEN, CDR2 SYDVKM. CDR3 length equals 10 residues. CDR3 loop: CASSSREQFF. Written as DNA, the CDR3 is TGTGCCAGCAGTTCTCGGGAGCAGTTCTTC.

This clonotype was seen at least ten times. The chain couples TRBV7-6 to TRBJ2-7; D is undetermined. Germline V gene data show CDR1 as SGHVS and CDR2 as FNYEAQ. This CDR3 comprises 16 residues. V was trimmed by 0 bases and J by 1 base, leaving 13 bases between them. The CDR3 DNA is TGTGCCAGCAGCTTAGCAAGAGGTCCGGGTTCCTACGAGCAGTACTTC. Translating gives CASSLARGPGSYEQYF.

This clonotype was recorded a few times. V is TRBV4-3 and J is TRBJ1-6; 7 bases align to TRBD1. The CDR3 is 15 amino acids. V was clipped by 1 base and J by 7 bases; unmatched bases: 4. The germline V gene has CDR1 LGHNA and CDR2 YSLEER. The CDR3 sequence: CASSQGQGRNSPLHF. The CDR3 DNA sequence: TGCGCCAGCAGCCAAGGACAGGGTAGAAATTCACCCCTCCACTTT.

The J gene is TRBJ2-7, the V gene TRBV19; D may be TRBD2 (6 bases). The CDR3 covers 14 residues. Between the trimmed V and J ends, which lost 7 bases and 2 bases, there was a span of 15 bases. Germline values: CDR1 LNHDA, CDR2 SQIVND (reference sequence). The CDR3 sequence: CASTPDYPPYEQYF. CDR3 DNA: TGTGCCAGTACCCCGGACTACCCTCCCTACGAGCAGTACTTC.

The chain is built from TRBV5-6 and TRBJ2-1, with 10 positions matching TRBD2. The V and J ends lost 1 base and 8 bases, in that order; junction bases with no gene match: 3. The germline V gene has CDR1 SGHDT and CDR2 YYEEEE. This CDR3 comprises 14 residues. CDR3 in amino acids: CASSLPAGGHEQFF. The CDR3 nucleotides read TGTGCCAGCAGCTTGCCAGCGGGAGGGCATGAGCAGTTCTTC.

This clonotype appeared many times. The chain combines TRBV12-3 or TRBV12-4 with TRBJ2-4; D perhaps matches TRBD1 (6 bases). With 5 bases removed from V and 0 bases from J, the gap between germline ends came to 20 bases. The CDR3 loop spans 18 amino acids. As DNA, the CDR3 is TGTGCCAGCAGTCCCGCCGGGACATACGCAATAGCCAAAAACATTCAGTACTTC. Its protein is CASSPAGTYAIAKNIQYF.

The chain couples TRBV7-9 to TRBJ2-2; D is unresolved. The ends were cut back, 6 bases at V and 7 bases at J, with 6 bases in the middle. Per germline, CDR1 SEHNR and CDR2 FQNEAQ (reference sequence). The CDR3 covers 11 residues. The CDR3: CASRAYGELFF. CDR3 DNA: TGTGCCAGCAGAGCGTACGGGGAGCTGTTTTTT.

This chain links TRBV12-3 or TRBV12-4 with TRBJ2-1, with D perhaps being TRBD1 or TRBD2 (5 bases each). Trimming took off 3 bases at V and 8 bases at J, with 11 bases between the two ends. This CDR3 comprises 13 residues. CDR3 region: CASSFIGADEQFF. DNA for the CDR3: TGTGCCAGCAGTTTTATCGGGGCCGATGAGCAGTTCTTC.